This T cell receptor (beta chain) was sequenced during a study of cytomegalovirus exposure and HLA in healthy donors. Study summary: Previous work identified roughly 120 million unique TCR beta sequences from about 179 million T cells.

PCR primers comprised 60 Vbeta and 13 Jbeta primers. The protocol was immunoSEQ multiplex PCR, while the TCRdb copy is restricted to in-frame clones and leaves out a portion. The table lists 74,000 or so clones, 75% of them singletons, with 7.2% in the top ten. Trimming took 3 bases from V and 5 from J; bases not matched to a gene: 10. CDR3 length: 16 amino acids. Germline V lookup: CDR1 SGHDT, CDR2 YYEEEE. Whole-study findings and limits: A later analysis reportedly found fewer N-insertions in an Asian-associated ancestry cluster than the roughly 670-donor mean. 164 TCR beta chains were listed as cytomegalovirus-associated. Earlier analysis found most TCR beta V segments productive about 87% or about 30% of the time.

Comment on this clone: Its antigen is still unknown.

The sequenced sample consisted of PBMCs. The sequence was obtained from a woman aged 35 to 49 in good health and CMV-seronegative. J is TRBJ2-3 and V is TRBV5-6; TRBD2 matches at 9 bases. Here the CDR3 reads CASSSEIGLARDTQYF. The CDR3, as DNA: TGTGCCAGCAGCTCCGAAATCGGACTAGCGAGAGATACGCAGTATTTT.